The clone carrying this TCR beta chain was detected a few times. The antigen is not known. The junction does not match germline at one end; this may be a read error. The data belong to a study of human T cells and chemical hapten exposure. Study-wide points: Among TCRs, those above 1 in 1000 frequency were unaffected by DPC sensitization. Significantly greater numbers of large CDR3 similarity clusters came from expanded TCRs than from controls. Because they had alopecia, donors may respond immunologically unlike healthy people.

Time point specified: patch test 1, 2 weeks after DPC sensitization. Treatment described: therapeutic diphenylcyclopropenone sensitization with weekly scalp DPC. One entry per CDR3 protein, called by TCRdb with MiXCR from the RACE reads. The sample yields fewer than 400,000 distinct CDR3 sequences, around 6.9% seen once. This specimen was whole blood, taken in connection with sensitization to the hapten diphenylcyclopropenone (DPC). This TCR came from a woman aged 18-29 years with alopecia areata. Some clones in this sample may be carry-over from other donors' samples.

The CDR3, as DNA: TGCGCCAGCAGCTATGGTCTGGCTGGAAACACCATATATTTT. This codes for CASSYGLAGNTIYF. The V gene is TRBV5-5, the J gene TRBJ1-3, with unresolved D. Germline V lookup: CDR1 SGHKS, CDR2 YYEKEE (reference sequence). CDR3 length equals 14 residues.